Included here is one TCR beta chain sequence, with context. Its target is unknown. Constant-segment primers and 5'RACE yielded cDNA libraries for TCR alpha and TCR beta, each carrying sample barcodes and UMIs. TCRdb reprocessed the 5' RACE reads with MiXCR, giving one entry per CDR3 protein. This sample carries 150,000 to 200,000 distinct CDR3 sequences, over 10% of them seen once, and the ten largest clones take 2.5% to 3.5%. These data originate in a study of T-cell memory formation after mild COVID-19. General study results and limits: SARS-CoV-2 specificity was not confirmed for second-wave clones peaking on day 37. Later expanders leaned toward CD4+, whereas clones contracting from day 15 to 85 were balanced CD4/CD8.

V lost 3 bases, J lost 0 bases, and 7 bases lay in between. Germline V CDR1 and CDR2: MNHEY, SVGAGI. The CDR3 extends over 14 amino acids. The sample consisted of PBMCs or a T cell subset sorted from them (not recorded which). The chain recombines TRBV6-5 with TRBJ2-3, with D uncertain. The TCR originated in a man between 18 and 29 years old who had mild COVID-19 (a few samples of this study predate the infection). Cell type and time point are not known. This CDR3 reads CASSYHDSTDTQYF. Written as DNA, the CDR3 is TGTGCCAGCAGTTATCACGACAGCACAGATACGCAGTATTTT.